These T cell receptor beta chains were read from a single sample in a study of regulatory T cells in long-lasting Graves disease. TCRdb called the multiplex PCR reads again in MiXCR, with one record for every CDR3 protein. The repertoire holds roughly 450,000 distinct CDR3 sequences, with around 21% as singletons. This material consisted of peripheral blood mononuclear cells (PBMCs), taken when the disease was refractory, from a patient treated with antithyroid drugs. These TCRs come from a female donor with Graves disease. Each CDR3 is given with its conserved first and last residue. D genes are given only for firm matches. Not all rows give a size; the values are once, few, many and, for expanded clones, a class.

>TRBV6-1|TRBJ1-1|.|many
TGTGCCAGCAGTCGCCCACAACTGGGAGCTTTCTTT
CASSRPQLGAFF
>TRBV12-3/TRBV12-4|TRBJ2-5|TRBD1|many
TGTGCCAGCAGTGGGGACAGGGAGGAGACCCAGTACTTC
CASSGDREETQYF
>TRBV27|TRBJ1-2|.|many
TGTGCCAGCAGTTTATCGGCCAGCCTTAACTATGGCTACACCTTC
CASSLSASLNYGYTF
>TRBV11-1|TRBJ2-5|.|many
TGTGCCAGCAGCCCCCACCCGCGACTAGACCAAGAGACCCAGTACTTC
CASSPHPRLDQETQYF
>TRBV7-2|TRBJ1-5|TRBD1|.
TGTGCCAGCAGCTTGACGCGGGACAGGGGGCCAGGAGGCAATCAGCCCCAGCATTTT
CASSLTRDRGPGGNQPQHF
>TRBV7-6|TRBJ2-2|TRBD2|.
TGTGCCAGCAGCCGCTATCCTGGACTAGCGGGAGTACTTAACACCGGGGAGCTGTTTTTT
CASSRYPGLAGVLNTGELFF
>TRBV19|TRBJ1-4|.|.
TGTGCCAGTAGTACGCGGGAGGGGTATAGTGAAAAACTGTTTTTT
CASSTREGYSEKLFF
>TRBV6-1|TRBJ2-7|.|few
TGTGCCAGCAGAGATAGCGGCTCCTACGAGCAGTACTTC
CASRDSGSYEQYF
>TRBV29-1|TRBJ1-1|.|.
TGCAGCGCTGTGTGGGGTAAGGCTGAAGCTTTCTTT
CSAVWGKAEAFF
>TRBV27|TRBJ1-2|TRBD1|many
TGTGCCAGCAGTTTATCGGGGACAGGGGTCTTCTATGGCTACACCTTC
CASSLSGTGVFYGYTF
>TRBV3-1|TRBJ1-2|.|.
TGTGCCAGCAGCTCCTTTGGGGCGGGCTACACCTTC
CASSSFGAGYTF
>TRBV12-3/TRBV12-4|TRBJ2-7|.|many
TGTGCCAGCAGTTTGGCGGACCGGCAGTACTTC
CASSLADRQYF
>TRBV2|TRBJ2-7|TRBD2|many
TGTGCCATCGGCAGCCTAACAAGGACTAGCGGGAGGGCGCGGGGCGAGCAGTACTTC
CAIGSLTRTSGRARGEQYF
>TRBV20-1|TRBJ1-5|.|.
TGCAGTGCTAGAGATGGGTCTTGGGCGGTCGGGGCCCAGCATTTT
CSARDGSWAVGAQHF
>TRBV6-2/TRBV6-3|TRBJ2-2|.|.
TGTGCCAGTTTGCAGGTTTACACCGGGGAGCTGTTTTTT
CASLQVYTGELFF
>TRBV7-3|TRBJ2-1|TRBD2|.
TGTGCCAGCAGCTTAGGAGCGGGAGGGCATGAGCAGTTCTTC
CASSLGAGGHEQFF
>TRBV7-8|TRBJ2-5|.|few
TGTGCCAGCAGCCCATCAAGAATCCGGGACATAGAAGAGACCCAGTACTTC
CASSPSRIRDIEETQYF
>TRBV2|TRBJ1-3|.|.
TGTGCCAGCAGAGAAGAGCGGGACGACGGAAACACCATATATTTT
CASREERDDGNTIYF
>TRBV28|TRBJ2-1|.|.
TGTGCCAGCAGTTTAGCAGATTACAATGAGCAGTTCTTC
CASSLADYNEQFF
>TRBV12-3/TRBV12-4|TRBJ2-3|.|.
TGTGCCTCCCTGGGGTTTACTAGCACAGATACGCAGTATTTT
CASLGFTSTDTQYF
>TRBV19|TRBJ1-5|.|.
TGTGCCAGTAGTATTTCCTGGGGCCTGCTTCAGCCCCAGCATTTT
CASSISWGLLQPQHF
>TRBV3-1|TRBJ2-2|TRBD2|.
TGTGCCAGCAGCCGCGCGGGAGATGCCGGGGAGCTGTTTTTT
CASSRAGDAGELFF
>TRBV20-1|TRBJ2-7|TRBD2|few
TGCAGTGGTCGCCCAGCGGGAGTATACGAGCAGTACTTC
CSGRPAGVYEQYF
>TRBV9|TRBJ2-7|.|.
TGTGCCAGCAGCGGGGGGGATCTCTACGAGCAGTACTTC
CASSGGDLYEQYF
>TRBV28|TRBJ1-1|.|many
TGTGCCAGCAGGCCGGTAGTGGGGGCGACTGAAGCTTTCTTT
CASRPVVGATEAFF
>TRBV5-1|TRBJ2-3|TRBD2|.
TGCGCCAGCAGTTTGATAGCGGGAGTAACAGATACGCAGTATTTT
CASSLIAGVTDTQYF
>TRBV28|TRBJ2-4|TRBD2|.
TGTGCCAGCAGTTTTCGAGGGAGGGCGGACATTCAGTACTTC
CASSFRGRADIQYF